The clone carrying this T cell receptor beta chain was detected a few times. Its antigen is as yet unknown. The sample originates from a study of T-cell reconstitution after alpha-beta-depleted transplantation in children. Whole-study results and caveats: T-cell counts and diversity at one year following transplant were attributed mainly to newly produced T cells. The study reportedly traced alpha-beta T cells about two months after transplant to several hundred expanded graft clones.

Preparation of the TCRbeta library used unique molecular identifiers. MiXCR was run by TCRdb on the PCR reads, yielding one entry per CDR3 protein. This sample yields roughly 570,000 distinct CDR3 sequences, of which 25% to 30% are seen a single time; about 35% belongs to the top ten. Source: PBMCs, taken before TCRalphabeta/CD19-depleted stem cell transplant. The source is a boy under two years old with Wiskott-Aldrich syndrome, due to receive a stem cell transplant.

CDR3 DNA sequence: TGTGCCAGCAGCTGGGGGACGTTGCGCACAGATACGCAGTATTTT. Its protein product is CASSWGTLRTDTQYF. The V and J genes are TRBV5-6 and TRBJ2-3; either TRBD1 or TRBD2 may fit D (5 bases each). V lost 3 bases to trimming and J lost 1 base, with 12 bases between them. CDR3 size: 15 residues. The germline CDR1 and CDR2 sequences are SGHDT and YYEEEE.